One sample yielded the 15 T cell receptor beta chains listed below, sequenced in a study of beta chain features in type 1 diabetes. The sequenced template was cDNA made from the entire isolated RNA. Produced via immunoSEQ multiplex PCR; TCRdb's table is partial and in-frame only. The sample consists of about 340,000 clones, 8% of them appearing once. Sequenced material: central memory CD4+ T cells from blood. The receptors were gathered from a woman under 30 in good health.

In the case of this clone: A read error is possible here, since a much larger clone lies one base away. This chain links TRBV7-2 with TRBJ1-1; tentative D call: TRBD1 (5 bases). V shed 5 bases and J shed 1 base, with 8 bases lying between them. The CDR3 runs to 13 residues. Germline values: CDR1 SGHTA, CDR2 FQGNSA. The CDR3 DNA is TGTGCCAGCAGCAAACAGGAGAACACTGAAGCTTTCTTT. This encodes CASSKQENTEAFF.

The chain employs TRBV2 and TRBJ2-1; 8 positions agree with TRBD2. This CDR3 has 13 amino acids. Germline V gene lookup returns CDR1 SNHLY and CDR2 FYNNEI. V was clipped by 8 bases and J by 2 bases; unmatched bases: 2. CDR3 in DNA: TGTGCCAGCTCGGGGGGGACCTACAATGAGCAGTTCTTC. Protein product: CASSGGTYNEQFF.

This clone was recorded a few times. V and J are TRBV5-4 and TRBJ2-1; D not certain. The CDR3 has 14 amino acids. V was trimmed by 0 bases and J by 3 bases, leaving 7 bases between them. Germline CDR1 reads SGHNT; CDR2 reads YYREEE (reference sequence). CDR3 amino acids: CASSLELIYNEQFF. As DNA, the CDR3 is TGTGCCAGCAGCTTGGAACTGATCTACAATGAGCAGTTCTTC.

This clone was detected only a few times. As DNA, the CDR3 is TGTGCCAGCAGTTTTTGGGCCAATGAGCAGTTCTTC. Its protein is CASSFWANEQFF. This chain joins TRBV28 and TRBJ2-1; D gene ambiguous. Between the trimmed V and J ends, which lost 3 bases and 6 bases, there was a span of 6 bases. This CDR3 has 12 residues. Germline CDR1 reads MDHEN; CDR2 reads SYDVKM.

This clone was observed a handful of times. The chain links TRBV28 to TRBJ2-7; D unresolved. This CDR3 is built from 13 residues. Trimming pared 2 bases from V and 4 bases from J, leaving 9 bases between. Looked up from germline, CDR1 is MDHEN and CDR2 is SYDVKM. The CDR3, as DNA: TGTGCCAGCAGTTTAGATAGGCGTTACGAGCAGTACTTC. Protein product: CASSLDRRYEQYF.

The table lists this clone with a few counts. The chain carries TRBV7-9 and TRBJ2-3; a weak D match, TRBD2 (6 bases). The CDR3 is made up of 12 amino acids. Germline assignment: CDR1 SEHNR and CDR2 FQNEAQ (reference sequence). Trimming removed 11 bases from V and 6 bases from J, with 15 bases in between. The CDR3 sequence: CAAWRDGDTQYF. The CDR3 DNA is TGTGCCGCCTGGAGGGATGGGGATACGCAGTATTTT.

This clone was counted a few times. The chain has TRBV7-9 and TRBJ1-6; D remains unclear. The CDR3 is made up of 15 amino acids. CDR1 and CDR2 (germline): SEHNR, FQNEAQ (reference sequence). V lost 5 bases to trimming and J lost 0 bases, with 8 bases between them. CDR3 in DNA: TGTGCCAGCAGCAGAGGGAGCTCCTATAATTCACCCCTCCACTTT. Translated: CASSRGSSYNSPLHF.

This clone was found a few times. The genes are TRBV2 and TRBJ1-5; TRBD1 agrees at 11 bases. The V and J ends lost 6 bases and 12 bases, in that order; junction bases with no gene match: 1. CDR1 is SNHLY and CDR2 is FYNNEI in the germline V gene. The CDR3 runs to 11 residues. The CDR3 here is CASRGTGGQHF. The DNA for the CDR3 is TGTGCCAGCAGAGGGACAGGGGGCCAGCATTTT.

This clone was detected many times. V usage is TRBV7-3 and J usage is TRBJ2-6; D might be TRBD1 (6 bases). CDR3 size: 16 residues. Germline assignment: CDR1 SGHTA and CDR2 FQGTGA. Trimming took 2 bases from V and 1 from J, leaving 9 bases between them. The DNA for the CDR3 is TGTGCCAGCAGCTTACAGGGGACGTCTGGGGCCAACGTCCTGACTTTC. This codes for CASSLQGTSGANVLTF.

In this sample, this clone turned up many times. The chain joins TRBV7-3 to TRBJ2-6; D gene unclear. The CDR3 extends over 12 amino acids. V was pared by 4 bases and J by 4 bases, with 2 bases between. The germline gives CDR1 SGHTA, CDR2 FQGTGA. The CDR3 spells CASSSGANVLTF. The CDR3 region has the DNA TGTGCCAGCAGCTCCGGGGCCAACGTCCTGACTTTC.

In this sample, this clone turned up many times. The chain recombines TRBV7-2 with TRBJ2-7; D unclear. V lost 5 bases and J lost 0, with 5 bases in between. Germline V gene sequence: CDR1 SGHTA, CDR2 FQGNSA. CDR3 size: 12 residues. CDR3 amino acids: CASSLTSYEQYF. For the CDR3, the DNA is TGTGCCAGCAGCCTCACCTCCTACGAGCAGTACTTC.

This clone was recorded a few times. The chain joins TRBV28 to TRBJ1-4; perhaps TRBD1 as D (6 bases). V dropped 6 bases and J dropped 8 bases, with 10 bases sitting between them. In germline, CDR1 is MDHEN, CDR2 SYDVKM. The CDR3 runs to 12 residues. CDR3 residues: CASSQGGEKLFF. CDR3 in DNA: TGTGCCAGCAGCCAAGGGGGGGAAAAACTGTTTTTT.

The V gene is TRBV2, the J gene TRBJ2-1, with D possibly TRBD1 on 7 matching bases. The CDR3 runs 15 residues. V lost 7 bases, J lost 1 base, and 14 bases lay in between. The germline gives CDR1 SNHLY, CDR2 FYNNEI. The CDR3 reads CASNPPGGSYNEQFF. CDR3 nucleotide sequence: TGTGCCAGCAACCCCCCAGGGGGGTCCTACAATGAGCAGTTCTTC.

This clone was picked up a small number of times. J is TRBJ2-2 and V is TRBV7-2; tentative D call: TRBD2 (7 bases). Germline V lookup: CDR1 SGHTA, CDR2 FQGNSA. V lost 4 bases and J lost 3, with 18 bases in between. CDR3 length: 17 amino acids. The chain's CDR3 is CASSSRGSGDHTGELFF. CDR3 DNA: TGTGCCAGCAGCTCTAGGGGGAGCGGGGACCACACCGGGGAGCTGTTTTTT.

The chain links TRBV2 to TRBJ2-3, with 7 bases that match TRBD2. Germline CDR1 reads SNHLY; CDR2 reads FYNNEI. Trimming took 3 bases from V and 5 from J; bases not matched to a gene: 8. This CDR3 has 15 residues. CDR3 in amino acids: CASSDLREFIDTQYF. CDR3 coding DNA: TGTGCCAGCAGTGATTTGCGGGAGTTTATAGATACGCAGTATTTT.